One sample yielded the 7 T cell receptor beta chains listed below, sequenced in a study of CD8+CD57+ T cells in acquired aplastic anemia. According to the study, genomic DNA was the template for TCR beta VDJ and CDR3 profiling. One entry per CDR3 protein results from TCRdb running MiXCR on the reads. The sample records some 170,000 distinct CDR3 sequences, more than 45% being singletons. Patients selected for sequencing had displayed CD8+CD57+ cell expansion by flow cytometry. Material: sorted CD4+, CD8+, or CD8+CD57+ T cells (not recorded which) from PBMCs. All receptors come from a human donor with aplastic anemia.

V and J are TRBV11-2 and TRBJ2-1; D is unresolved. Trimming cost V 8 bases and J 0 bases, with 14 bases left between them. The CDR3 is made up of 15 amino acids. The germline V gene has CDR1 SGHAT and CDR2 FQNNGV. In DNA, the CDR3 is TGTGCCAGCGGCCCCGGCAGGAGCTCCTACAATGAGCAGTTCTTC. Its protein product is CASGPGRSSYNEQFF.

The sample holds many counts of this clonotype. The V and J genes are TRBV10-3 and TRBJ2-7; TRBD1 matches at 7 bases. The CDR3 length is 15 residues. Per germline, CDR1 ENHRY and CDR2 SYGVKD. With V trimmed by 6 bases and J by 0 bases, 8 bases remained unmatched. The CDR3 here is CAIRPTGVFSYEQYF. The CDR3 region has the DNA TGTGCCATCAGACCCACAGGGGTCTTCTCCTACGAGCAGTACTTC.

The gene calls are TRBV10-3 and TRBJ2-7, with 8 nucleotides matching TRBD1. After removal of 6 bases from V and 6 bases from J, the junction contained 7 bases not matched to a gene. The CDR3 covers 13 residues. The V gene's germline CDR1 is ENHRY and CDR2 SYGVKD. The CDR3 here is CAIRIGQGGEQYF. The CDR3 bases are TGTGCCATCAGGATCGGACAGGGCGGCGAGCAGTACTTC.

This rearrangement joins TRBV25-1 to TRBJ2-5; D might be TRBD2 (5 bases). There are 15 residues in the CDR3. CDR1 and CDR2 from the germline V gene are MGHDK and SYGVNS. Trimming shortened V by 3 bases and J by 5 bases, and 16 bases separated the two germline ends. The CDR3 DNA is TGTGCCAGCAGTGACCCTAGGGCGGAGCGGGAGACCCAGTACTTC. It codes for CASSDPRAERETQYF.

The V gene is TRBV3-1, the J gene TRBJ1-5; D is unclear. The CDR3 consists of 14 residues. Deletions cut 1 base from V and 7 bases from J, with 11 bases between. Germline CDR1 and CDR2: LGHDT and YNNKEL (reference sequence). CDR3 in amino acids: CASSQVVNGQPQHF. CDR3 DNA sequence: TGTGCCAGCAGCCAAGTGGTTAACGGCCAGCCCCAGCATTTT.

The chain couples TRBV29-1 to TRBJ2-1; 9 bases are shared with TRBD1. The CDR3 sequence is 16 residues long. The ends lost 4 bases at V and 8 bases at J; junction bases unmatched: 15. Germline V CDR1 and CDR2: SQVTM, ANQGSEA. The CDR3 spells CSVVPGVGQGYDEQFF. For the CDR3, the DNA is TGCAGCGTTGTCCCGGGGGTGGGACAGGGATACGATGAGCAGTTCTTC.

This chain joins TRBV2 and TRBJ2-7; 11 bases agree with TRBD2. Trimming cost V 6 bases and J 3 bases; bases outside gene matches: 4. The CDR3 covers 14 residues. CDR1 is SNHLY and CDR2 is FYNNEI in the germline V gene. The DNA for the CDR3 is TGTGCCAGCAGGGGACTAGCGGAAATCTACGAGCAGTACTTC. Encoded protein: CASRGLAEIYEQYF.